The clone carrying this TCR beta chain was found once. The data originate from a study of blood T cells in healthy people across ages. A second about 6 to 11 cycle PCR used barcoded and J-beta primers. At least 3 million CDR3-containing paired-end reads were obtained per sample. TCRdb itself ran the 5' RACE reads through MiXCR, one entry per CDR3 protein. The top ten hold approximately 19% of the sample, which has about 770,000 distinct CDR3 sequences, about 42% seen once. The trim removed 2 bases at V and 3 bases at J, leaving 4 bases unmatched. The V gene's germline CDR1 is MNHEY and CDR2 SMNVEV (reference sequence). CDR3 length equals 17 residues.

The sequence was obtained from a man between 60 and 70 years old in good health. The sequenced sample was blood. V gene TRBV27 combines with J gene TRBJ2-3; 14 bases are a match to TRBD2. The CDR3 protein is CASSLIGTSGGTDTQYF. In DNA form, the CDR3 reads TGTGCCAGCAGTTTAATTGGGACTAGCGGGGGTACAGATACGCAGTATTTT.